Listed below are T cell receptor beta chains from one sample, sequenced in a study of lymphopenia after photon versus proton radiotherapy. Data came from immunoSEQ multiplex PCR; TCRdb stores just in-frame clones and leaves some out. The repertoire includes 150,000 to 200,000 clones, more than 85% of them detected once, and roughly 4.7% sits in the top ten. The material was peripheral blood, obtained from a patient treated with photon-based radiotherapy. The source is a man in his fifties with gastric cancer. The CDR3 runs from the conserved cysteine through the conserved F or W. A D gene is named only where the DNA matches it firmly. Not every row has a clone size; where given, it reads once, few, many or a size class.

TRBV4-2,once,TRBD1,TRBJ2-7,TGTGCCAGCAGCCAACATCAGGGACAGGGGGCAGGAGAGCAGTACTTC,CASSQHQGQGAGEQYF
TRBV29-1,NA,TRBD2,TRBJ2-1,TGCAGCGTTGGGGGTTTGGCGGGAGGGCTTTACAATGAGCAGTTCTTC,CSVGGLAGGLYNEQFF
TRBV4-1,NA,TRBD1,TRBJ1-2,TGCGCCAGCAGCCAACTCCCGACAGGGCCCTACGGCTACACCTTC,CASSQLPTGPYGYTF
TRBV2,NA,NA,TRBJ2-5,TGTGCCAGCCGAGAAGAGACCCAGTACTTC,CASREETQYF
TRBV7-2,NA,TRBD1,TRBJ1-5,TGTGCCAGCAGCTTAGAGGGACAGGGCAATCAGCCCCAGCATTTT,CASSLEGQGNQPQHF
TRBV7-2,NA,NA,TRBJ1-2,TGTGCCAGCAGCTTAGCTGGGGTGTCGGGGATCTATGGCTACACCTTC,CASSLAGVSGIYGYTF
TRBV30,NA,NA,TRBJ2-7,TGTGCCTGGAGCATCGGTGGGGGCTCCTACGAGCAGTACTTC,CAWSIGGGSYEQYF
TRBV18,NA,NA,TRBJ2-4,TGTGCCAGCTCACTGCCTACCCTGAGCCCTGCCAAAAACATTCAGTACTTC,CASSLPTLSPAKNIQYF
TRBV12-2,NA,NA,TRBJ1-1,TGTGCAAGTCGTTTTGCAGGGGGCGAAGCTTTCTTT,CASRFAGGEAFF
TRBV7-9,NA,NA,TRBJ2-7,TGTGCCAGCAGCTTACAATCCTACGAGCAGTACTTC,CASSLQSYEQYF
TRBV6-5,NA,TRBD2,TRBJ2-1,TGTGCCAGCAGTTACCTTCCGACTAGCGGGAAGGAGCAGTTCTTC,CASSYLPTSGKEQFF
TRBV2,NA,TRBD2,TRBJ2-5,TGTGCCAGCAGTGACATGGCGGGAGCGGGGGAGACCCAGTACTTC,CASSDMAGAGETQYF
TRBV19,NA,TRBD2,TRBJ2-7,TGTGCCAGTAGTATAGCCGGGACTAGCGGGGCTTCCTACGAGCAGTACTTC,CASSIAGTSGASYEQYF
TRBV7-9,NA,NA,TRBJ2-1,TGTGCCAGCAGCTTAGTTCGCCGTCTAGCGAGCAATGAGCAGTTCTTC,CASSLVRRLASNEQFF
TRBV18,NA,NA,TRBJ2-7,TGTGCCAGCTCAACTGGCCGGGAGATGGGGGTCGTCGAGCAGTACTTC,CASSTGREMGVVEQYF
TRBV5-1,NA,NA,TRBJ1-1,TGCGCCAGCAGCTCGACAGGCCGGACCGGTCTGAACACTGAAGCTTTCTTT,CASSSTGRTGLNTEAFF
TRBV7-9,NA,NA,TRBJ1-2,TGTGCCAGCAGCTTAGTCGGGGGAAACTATGGCTACACCTTC,CASSLVGGNYGYTF
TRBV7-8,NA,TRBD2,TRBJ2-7,TGTGCCAGCAGCTTAGGGACTAGCGGGATGGGGCAGTACTTC,CASSLGTSGMGQYF
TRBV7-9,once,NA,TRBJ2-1,TGTGCCAGCACCACCTCAGGGATAGGGCAGTTCTTC,CASTTSGIGQFF
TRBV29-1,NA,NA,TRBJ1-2,TGCAGCGTTGATTATGGCTACACCTTC,CSVDYGYTF
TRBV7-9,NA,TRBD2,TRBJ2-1,TGTGCCAGCAGCTTAGCGAGGACTAGCGTCAATGAGCAGTTCTTC,CASSLARTSVNEQFF
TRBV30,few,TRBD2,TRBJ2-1,TGTGCCTGGAGTAGACTAGCGGGGTACAATGAGCAGTTCTTC,CAWSRLAGYNEQFF
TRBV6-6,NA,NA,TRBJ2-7,TGTGCCAGCAGTTACTCGATGGGTGAGGCCTACGAGCAGTACTTC,CASSYSMGEAYEQYF
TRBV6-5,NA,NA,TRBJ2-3,TGTGCCAGCAGTTCGCGCAGGGGAACTAGCACAGATACGCAGTATTTT,CASSSRRGTSTDTQYF
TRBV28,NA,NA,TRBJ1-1,TGTGCCAGCACCACCTCGTTGGCTGAAGCTTTCTTT,CASTTSLAEAFF
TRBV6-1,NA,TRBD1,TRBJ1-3,TGTGCCAGCACTCAGACAGGGAGAGGAAACACCATATATTTT,CASTQTGRGNTIYF
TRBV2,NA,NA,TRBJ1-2,TGTGCCAGCAGTGAAGGGGGATTTGACTATGGCTACACCTTC,CASSEGGFDYGYTF
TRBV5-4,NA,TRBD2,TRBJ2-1,TGTGCCAGCAGCTTGGAAGGGACTAGCGCGGATCAGTTCTTC,CASSLEGTSADQFF
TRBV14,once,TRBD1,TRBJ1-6,TGTGCCAGCAGCCTTGCCACAGGGGGCGATTCACCCCTCCACTTT,CASSLATGGDSPLHF
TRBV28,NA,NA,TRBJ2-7,TGTGCCAGCAGTTCACAAGGGCTAGCCACTTCCGAGCAGTACTTC,CASSSQGLATSEQYF
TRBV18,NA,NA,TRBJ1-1,TGTGCCAGCTCACCATATGAGATGAACACTGAAGCTTTCTTT,CASSPYEMNTEAFF
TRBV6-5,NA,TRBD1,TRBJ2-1,TGTGCCAGCAGTTACCGGACAGGTTTCGGCAATGAGCAGTTCTTC,CASSYRTGFGNEQFF
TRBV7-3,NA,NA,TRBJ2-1,TGTGCCAGCAGCTTACTTAGCGGTGGATACAATGAGCAGTTCTTC,CASSLLSGGYNEQFF
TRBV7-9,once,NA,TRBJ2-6,TGTGCCAGCAGCTTATTCAAGCAGGGCCCCGGGGCCAACGTCCTGACTTTC,CASSLFKQGPGANVLTF
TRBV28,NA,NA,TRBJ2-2,TGTGCCAGCAGTTTAACGGCAGGGGCCGGGGAGCTGTTTTTT,CASSLTAGAGELFF
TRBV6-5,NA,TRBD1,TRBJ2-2,TGTGCCAGCAGCTCAGGGGACAGATACACCGGGGAGCTGTTTTTT,CASSSGDRYTGELFF
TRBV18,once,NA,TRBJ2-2,TGTGCCAGCTCACCTCAGGACAGCTTGAACACCGGGGAGCTGTTTTTT,CASSPQDSLNTGELFF
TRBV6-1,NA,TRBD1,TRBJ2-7,TGTGCCAGCAGGAAACAGGGGGCTGGGTACGAGCAGTACTTC,CASRKQGAGYEQYF
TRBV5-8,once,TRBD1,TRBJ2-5,TGTGCCAGCAGCTTGGGGGACAGGGTAAGAGGAGAGACCCAGTACTTC,CASSLGDRVRGETQYF
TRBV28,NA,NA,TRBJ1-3,TGTGCCAGCAGTTCAGGGAGCTCTGGAAACACCATATATTTT,CASSSGSSGNTIYF
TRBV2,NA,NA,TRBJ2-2,TGTGCCAGCAGTGAAGGCAGGGTGGGCACCGGGGAGCTGTTTTTT,CASSEGRVGTGELFF
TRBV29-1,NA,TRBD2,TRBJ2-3,TGCAGCGTTGGTCGGACTAGCGGCACAGATACGCAGTATTTT,CSVGRTSGTDTQYF
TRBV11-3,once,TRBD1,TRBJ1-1,TGTGCCAGCAGCTCCCCCGAGACAGGGGAAGCTTTCTTT,CASSSPETGEAFF
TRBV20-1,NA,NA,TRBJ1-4,TGCAGTGCCCCAAATGAAAAACTGTTTTTT,CSAPNEKLFF
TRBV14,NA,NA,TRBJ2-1,TGTGCCAGCAGCCGCCTCCTAGCTACTGAGCAGTTCTTC,CASSRLLATEQFF
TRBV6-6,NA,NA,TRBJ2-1,TGTGCCAGCAGTTACACAGGGGGGGATGAGCAGTTCTTC,CASSYTGGDEQFF
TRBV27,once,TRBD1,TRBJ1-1,TGTGCCAGCAGCCCGGGACAGCCGAACACTGAAGCTTTCTTT,CASSPGQPNTEAFF
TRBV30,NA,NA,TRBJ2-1,TGTGCCTGGAGTGTACAGGGTGGGCGGTATGAGCAGTTCTTC,CAWSVQGGRYEQFF
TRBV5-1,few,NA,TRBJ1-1,TGCGCCAGCAGCCCAGCCGGGGCCGCCCCGAACACTGAAGCTTTCTTT,CASSPAGAAPNTEAFF
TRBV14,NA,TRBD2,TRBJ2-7,TGTGCCAGCAGCCCCGGGACTAGCGGGAGGCTAGATTCCTACGAGCAGTACTTC,CASSPGTSGRLDSYEQYF
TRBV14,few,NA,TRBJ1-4,TGTGCCAGCAGCCGGGGGGTTAATGAAAAACTGTTTTTT,CASSRGVNEKLFF
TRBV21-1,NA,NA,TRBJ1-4,TGTGCCAGCCGGGGACTGTTTTTT,CASRGLFF
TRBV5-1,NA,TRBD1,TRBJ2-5,TGCGCCAGCACGGGGGGACAGGGGTTAGAGACCCAGTACTTC,CASTGGQGLETQYF
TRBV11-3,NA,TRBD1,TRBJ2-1,TGTGCCAGCCAGGGGGACAGCTCGTACAATGAGCAGTTCTTC,CASQGDSSYNEQFF
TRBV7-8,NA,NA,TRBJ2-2,TGTGCCAGCACCCTAGGGAGGGGGCGGGCCGGGGAGCTGTTTTTT,CASTLGRGRAGELFF
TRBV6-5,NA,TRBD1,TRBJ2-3,TGTGCCAGCAGGGGGACAGGTCGTACAGATACGCAGTATTTT,CASRGTGRTDTQYF
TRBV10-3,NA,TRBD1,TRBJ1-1,TGTGCCATCAGTGAGTCGACAGGGAACCCGAACACTGAAGCTTTCTTT,CAISESTGNPNTEAFF
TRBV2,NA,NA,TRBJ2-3,TGTGCCAGCAGTGCTTCTCCTAGCACAGATACGCAGTATTTT,CASSASPSTDTQYF
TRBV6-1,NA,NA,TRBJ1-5,TGTGCCAGCAGTGAACTTCATCATCCTAGCAATCAGCCCCAGCATTTT,CASSELHHPSNQPQHF
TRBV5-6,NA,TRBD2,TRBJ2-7,TGTGCCAGCAGCGTTGGGACTAGCGGGTTTACCTACGAGCAGTACTTC,CASSVGTSGFTYEQYF